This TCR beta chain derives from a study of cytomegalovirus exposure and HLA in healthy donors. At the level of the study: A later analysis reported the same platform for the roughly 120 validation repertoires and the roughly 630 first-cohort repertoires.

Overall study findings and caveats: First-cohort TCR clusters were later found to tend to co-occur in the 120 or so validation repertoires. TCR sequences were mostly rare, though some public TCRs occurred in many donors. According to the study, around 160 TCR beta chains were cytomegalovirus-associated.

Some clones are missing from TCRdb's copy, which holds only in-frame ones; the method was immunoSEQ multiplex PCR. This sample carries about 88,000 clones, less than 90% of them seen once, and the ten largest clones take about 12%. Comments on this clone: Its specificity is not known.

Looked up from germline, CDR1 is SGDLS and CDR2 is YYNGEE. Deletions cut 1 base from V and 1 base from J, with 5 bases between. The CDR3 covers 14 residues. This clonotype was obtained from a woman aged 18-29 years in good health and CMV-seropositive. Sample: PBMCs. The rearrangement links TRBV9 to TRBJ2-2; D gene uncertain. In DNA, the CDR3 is TGTGCCAGCAGCGTATGGCAGAACACCGGGGAGCTGTTTTTT. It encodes CASSVWQNTGELFF.